The 27 T cell receptor beta chains listed next were all sequenced from one sample in a study of tumor and adjacent non-tumor tissue in lung cancer. The library came from three nested PCR rounds adapted from ARM-PCR protocols. TCRdb independently ran MiXCR on the multiplex PCR reads; one entry per CDR3 protein. The profile shows tens of thousands of distinct CDR3 sequences, about 72% of them singletons. This sample's RNA came from whole unsorted tissue. Sequenced: lung tumor tissue. The receptors were sampled from a man aged 55 to 69 with non-small cell lung cancer.

As concerns this clonotype: At one end the junction does not follow the germline gene, possibly because of a read error. This rearrangement joins TRBV4-3 to TRBJ2-5; maybe TRBD2 (6 bases). The germline V gene encodes CDR1 LGHNA and CDR2 YSLEER. The CDR3 totals 14 residues. The CDR3 protein is CASSQVGGEATQYF. CDR3 in DNA: TGCGCCAGCAGCCAAGTGGGCGGGGAGGCGACCCAGTATTTC.

As to this clonotype: This sequence may be a read error, since a much larger clone differs from it by one base. The J gene is TRBJ2-1, the V gene TRBV20-1; 11 positions match TRBD2. CDR1 and CDR2 (germline): DFQATT, SNEGSKA (reference sequence). V gave up 6 bases and J gave up 10 bases; unmatched junction bases: 8. This CDR3 has 13 amino acids. CDR3 protein: CSAIRLAGNEQFF. In DNA form, the CDR3 reads TGCAGTGCAATTAGACTAGCGGGAAACGAGCAGTTCTTC.

The genes are TRBV30 and TRBJ1-3; D possibly corresponds to TRBD1 (6 bases). Germline-derived CDR1 and CDR2 are GTSNPN and SVGIG (reference sequence). Trimming cost V 6 bases and J 4 bases, with 10 bases left between them. This CDR3 has 12 amino acids. In DNA, the CDR3 is TGTGCCTGCCCGGGGGCCGGAAACACCATATATTTT. This translates into CACPGAGNTIYF.

Turning to this clonotype: One end of the junction varies from germline; a read error may be responsible. The chain recombines TRBV6-6 with TRBJ2-7; 9 bases align to TRBD2. The germline V gene encodes CDR1 MNHNY and CDR2 SVGAGI (reference sequence). The CDR3 has 14 amino acids. The DNA of the CDR3 is TGTGCCAGCAGTTTCGTTAGCGGGAGCTACGAGCTGTACTTC. Translated, it gives CASSFVSGSYELYF.

As regards this clonotype: An end of the junction does not agree with germline; a read error may underlie this. The rearrangement uses TRBV20-1 and TRBJ2-7; a weak D match, TRBD1 (6 bases). Germline CDR1 reads DFQATT; CDR2 reads SNEGSKA (reference sequence). The CDR3 consists of 14 residues. CDR3 bases: TGCAGTACTAGAGCTACAGGGAGAAATAGGGAGCAGTACTTC. The encoded protein is CSTRATGRNREQYF.

This clonotype was seen repeatedly, ten times or more. V usage is TRBV5-6 and J usage is TRBJ2-5; D might be TRBD2 (5 bases). CDR1 and CDR2 (germline): SGHDT, YYEEEE. This CDR3 has 16 residues. Deletions cut 4 bases from V and 4 bases from J, with 20 bases between. CDR3 in amino acids: CASSPILASRRETQYF. The CDR3 DNA reads TGTGCCAGCAGCCCCATTCTAGCTAGCCGACGAGAGACCCAGTACTTC.

The chain carries TRBV11-3 and TRBJ2-1; D not resolved. The CDR3 has 17 amino acids. V lost 7 bases, J lost 0 bases, and 19 bases lay in between. CDR1 and CDR2 from the germline V gene are SGHNT and YENEEA. CDR3 in amino acids: CASNPYVPISSYNEQFF. As DNA, the CDR3 is TGTGCCAGCAACCCTTACGTACCTATTTCCTCCTACAATGAGCAGTTCTTC.

This clonotype appeared a few times. V is TRBV4-1 and J is TRBJ1-1; D is ambiguous. Germline values: CDR1 MGHRA, CDR2 YSYEKL. Trimming pared 6 bases from V and 4 bases from J, leaving 18 bases between. This CDR3 is 15 amino acids long. The CDR3 here is CASSPPQRTGTEAFF. In DNA form, the CDR3 reads TGCGCCAGCAGTCCACCTCAAAGGACGGGCACTGAAGCTTTCTTT.

Points on this clonotype: A read error is likely, as this CDR3 ends without the conserved phenylalanine or tryptophan. The chain joins TRBV20-1 to TRBJ2-7; D possibly corresponds to TRBD1 (6 bases). Germline V gene sequence: CDR1 DFQATT, CDR2 SNEGSKA (reference sequence). The germline V and J ends were trimmed by 7 bases and 3 bases, with 16 bases remaining between them. This CDR3 has 13 amino acids. CDR3 coding DNA: TGCAGTGTATTGGTGCAGGGGAGCTACGAGCAGTACATC. Translation gives CSVLVQGSYEQYI.

V usage is TRBV28 and J usage is TRBJ2-6; no definite D call. The length of the CDR3 is 15 residues. The V gene lost 4 bases and the J gene lost 1 base, with 8 bases spanning the gap. Per germline, CDR1 MDHEN and CDR2 SYDVKM. CDR3 bases: TGTGCCAGCAGTTCCTATCCTTCTGGGGCCAACGTCCTGACTTTC. Its translation: CASSSYPSGANVLTF.

A note on this clonotype: Possible read error: a much larger clone is one base away. The chain recombines TRBV6-1 with TRBJ2-5; TRBD2 matches at 8 bases. The CDR3 loop spans 15 amino acids. The germline V gene encodes CDR1 MNHNS and CDR2 SASEGT. Trimming took 2 bases from V and 6 from J; bases not matched to a gene: 8. CDR3 region: CASSELRGAYKTQYF. In DNA form, the CDR3 reads TGTGCCAGCAGTGAACTGCGGGGGGCCTATAAGACCCAGTACTTC.

The table lists this clonotype with a few counts. This chain links TRBV5-5 with TRBJ2-1, with TRBD1 identical over 11 bases. CDR3 length equals 15 residues. CDR1 and CDR2 (germline): SGHKS, YYEKEE (reference sequence). The J segment lost 4 bases and the V segment lost 7 bases, leaving 7 bases of the junction unmatched. The CDR3 DNA sequence: TGTGCCAGCGGTCTGGGACAGGGGGGGTACAATGAGCAGTTCTTC. Translation gives CASGLGQGGYNEQFF.

A remark on this clonotype: One end of the junction does not line up with germline, which may come from a read error. CDR3 sequence: CASSYQGTGANVPTF. For the CDR3, the DNA is TGTGCCAGCAGTTACCAGGGGACTGGGGCCAATGTCCCGACTTTC. The gene calls are TRBV6-5 and TRBJ2-6, with D possibly being TRBD1 or TRBD2 (6 bases each). The germline V gene encodes CDR1 MNHEY and CDR2 SVGAGI. The CDR3 spans 15 residues.

This clonotype was recorded at least ten times. The chain recombines TRBV6-5 with TRBJ1-6; D gene uncertain. Trimming pared 1 base from V and 8 bases from J, leaving 6 bases between. This CDR3 spans 13 amino acids. Germline V CDR1 and CDR2: MNHEY, SVGAGI. CDR3 coding DNA: TGTGCCAGCAGTTACTATCAGGATTCACCCCTCCACTTT. Its translation: CASSYYQDSPLHF.

The chain recombines TRBV6-1 with TRBJ2-3; TRBD1 agrees at 9 bases. Germline V CDR1 and CDR2: MNHNS, SASEGT. The CDR3 runs to 16 residues. The J segment lost 0 bases and the V segment lost 6 bases, leaving 7 bases of the junction unmatched. CDR3 amino acids: CASSATGGLSTDTQYF. The CDR3 DNA follows: TGTGCCAGCAGCGCTACAGGGGGCTTAAGCACAGATACGCAGTATTTT.

This rearrangement joins TRBV7-2 to TRBJ1-2; unclear D gene. V lost 5 bases and J lost 3, with 13 bases in between. The CDR3 sequence is 14 residues long. Germline CDR1 is SGHTA and CDR2 is FQGNSA. CDR3 loop: CASSIVVDDYGYTF. CDR3 coding DNA: TGTGCCAGCAGCATAGTGGTGGATGACTATGGCTACACCTTC.

This clonotype was counted between two and nine times. The rearrangement joins TRBV7-9 to TRBJ2-1, with 10 nucleotides matching TRBD2. The germline gives CDR1 SEHNR, CDR2 FQNEAQ (reference sequence). CDR3 length: 15 amino acids. Trimming removed 5 bases from V and 3 bases from J; junction bases left unmatched: 4. CDR3 DNA sequence: TGTGCCAGCAGCCATGGACTAGCGGTCTACAATGAGCAGTTCTTC. Protein: CASSHGLAVYNEQFF.

In this sample, this clonotype turned up many times. The V gene is TRBV28, the J gene TRBJ2-1; 9 bases are shared with TRBD2. The junction had 10 bases not matched to a gene; V was cut back by 5 bases and J by 5 bases. CDR1 is MDHEN, CDR2 SYDVKM, per germline. This CDR3 comprises 16 residues. Here the CDR3 DNA reads TGTGCCAGCAGTCTTTGGACTAGCGCCACACACAATGAGCAGTTCTTC. It encodes CASSLWTSATHNEQFF.

With regard to this clonotype: At one end the junction does not follow the germline gene, possibly because of a read error. The V gene is TRBV5-4, the J gene TRBJ2-2; 10 bases are a match to TRBD1. Germline-derived CDR1 and CDR2 are SGHNT and YYREEE (reference sequence). This CDR3 has 16 residues. CDR3 loop: CTSRGGQGKNTGELFF. The CDR3 region has the DNA TGTACCAGCAGAGGGGGACAGGGGAAGAACACCGGGGAGCTGTTTTTT. Filled out from reference TRBV5-4 and TRBJ2-2, the complete variable domain reads ETGVTQSPTHLIKTRGQQVTLRCSSQSGHNTVSWYQQALGQGPQFIFQYYREEENGRGNFPPRFSGLQFPNYSSELNVNALELDDSALYLCTSRGGQGKNTGELFFGEGSRLTVL.

About this clonotype: The germline gene is not matched at one end of the junction; a read error may be the cause. V gene TRBV6-1 combines with J gene TRBJ1-2, with D unclear. Per the germline V gene, CDR1 is MNHNS and CDR2 is SASEGT. This CDR3 has 14 residues. The CDR3 nucleotides are TGTGCCAGCAGTGAAGGACACCTGGTCTATGGCTATAACTTC. Residues: CASSEGHLVYGYNF.

About this clonotype: One end of the junction does not line up with germline, which may come from a read error. V and J are TRBV4-3 and TRBJ2-4, with D possibly matching TRBD1 (6 bases). Germline assignment: CDR1 LGHNA and CDR2 YSLEER. The CDR3 loop spans 15 amino acids. The CDR3 region has the DNA TGCGTCAGCAGTCCAAACAGGGCCGTTAAAAACATTCAGTACTTC. Translation: CVSSPNRAVKNIQYF.

The V call is TRBV6-6, the J call TRBJ2-2; D remains unclear. CDR1 is MNHNY and CDR2 is SVGAGI in the germline V gene (reference sequence). This CDR3 is built from 13 residues. V was cut by 9 bases and J by 6 bases, with 14 bases left in between. CDR3 in DNA: TGTGCCAGTACCTATGGGTGGGCCGGGGAGCTGTTTTTT. Residues: CASTYGWAGELFF.

Comments on this clonotype: A junction boundary mismatches the germline segment, possibly from a read error. The J gene is TRBJ1-1, the V gene TRBV5-6, with D perhaps matching TRBD1 (5 bases). Germline assignment: CDR1 SGHDT and CDR2 YYEEEE. The CDR3 loop spans 14 amino acids. CDR3 loop: CTSSLDRKNTEAFF. As DNA, the CDR3 is TGTACCAGCAGCTTAGACAGAAAAAACACTGAAGCTTTCTTT.

The sample holds one count of this clonotype. The final CDR3 position lacks the conserved phenylalanine or tryptophan, pointing to a likely read error. The chain employs TRBV24-1 and TRBJ2-1; D is ambiguous. V lost 4 bases to trimming and J lost 4 bases, with 10 bases between them. This CDR3 comprises 14 residues. Germline V gene lookup returns CDR1 KGHDR and CDR2 SFDVKD. CDR3 amino acids: CATSEPEQYNEQFL. The CDR3 region has the DNA TGTGCCACCAGTGAACCAGAACAGTACAATGAGCAGTTCTTG.

The DNA of the CDR3 is TGCGCCAGCAGCCATGATCGGGACAGGGGTGTTGGTGAGCAGTACTTC. It is translated as CASSHDRDRGVGEQYF. V gene TRBV4-1 combines with J gene TRBJ2-7, with 10 nucleotides matching TRBD1. Germline V gene data show CDR1 as MGHRA and CDR2 as YSYEKL. The CDR3 sequence is 16 residues long. V lost 3 bases to trimming and J lost 7 bases; unmatched junction nucleotides: 12.

A word on this clonotype: Sequence at one end of the junction differs from germline and may be a read error. The V and J genes are TRBV28 and TRBJ1-3; D possibly corresponds to TRBD1 (5 bases). The CDR3 totals 17 residues. Looked up from germline, CDR1 is MDHEN and CDR2 is SYDVKM. This CDR3 reads CATSLFTTGLPGNTIYF. The CDR3 DNA follows: TGTGCCACCAGTCTATTCACGACGGGACTCCCTGGAAACACCATATATTTT.

The CDR3 is CASSQARSRKPQHSYEQYF. The CDR3 nucleotides are TGTGCCAGCAGCCAAGCTCGGTCTCGTAAACCACAGCACTCCTACGAGCAGTACTTC. The V and J genes are TRBV4-2 and TRBJ2-7; no clear D. The V end was cut by 1 base, the J end by 0 bases, with 22 bases between. Germline CDR1 and CDR2: LGHNA and YNFKEQ. CDR3 length: 19 residues.